This record concerns one T cell receptor beta chain sequence. No cognate antigen has been identified for it. Base qualities are not recorded, but no much larger clone differs from it by a single base. V is clipped by 0 bases and J by 3 bases, and the sequence between their germline boundaries is 12 bases long. From a lookup of the germline V gene, CDR1 and CDR2 are SGHDT and YYEEEE. The CDR3 starts with the cysteine, ends with the phenylalanine, and has 15 residues. Only the CDR3 DNA stays, 45 bases, in frame from base 1. Each clonotype received, on average, 10x coverage in deep resolution sequencing performed on a MiSeq, where the target depth lay between 1 in 1 million and 1 in 200,000 T cells. The immunoSEQ hsTCRB Kit was used to generate the TCR beta libraries. In the original analysis: ImmunoSEQ Data Assistant and ImmunoSEQ Analyzer were used for data analysis, and V, D and J genes were assigned according to IMGT definitions. Clonality was computed as one minus normalized Shannon entropy of productive rearrangement frequencies, ranging from 0 to 1. Only overrepresented clonotypes making up at least 0.05% of the repertoire of each patient were included in the public clonotype analysis. Approximately 13 age-matched healthy donor repertoires from immuneACCESS served as clonality controls. As stored in TCRdb, this immuneACCESS dataset retains in-frame rearrangements with V and J assigned. A fraction of the clones does not appear; measured against another copy, unresolved V genes explain less than half of the discrepancy, and the remainder lacks a known reason. D and trimming come from the DNA, and the V and J calls and clone size come from that table. The sample contains tens of thousands of clones, approximately 72% of them found a single time. The leading ten clones occupy over 8% of the sample.

This sample is part of a study of cytotoxic CD8 clonotypes in ibrutinib-treated CLL (TCRdb year 2021). About the study as a whole: The cohort included about 15 treatment-naive and 11 relapsed/refractory patients; around 17 were IGHV unmutated. Cryopreserved peripheral blood mononuclear cells were collected at three points: before therapy, at response, and at either sustained remission or disease progression. Longitudinal samples were obtainable from about 30% of the roughly 90 participants in the trial. Responses were partial in some 24 patients and complete in 2; after median roughly 69 months follow-up, roughly 15 stayed in remission and about twelve progressed. Response samples were taken after a median of 12 months on treatment, ranging from about 6 to 40 months. On average, each sample yielded some 250,000 productive templates and 85,000 to 95,000 productive rearrangements.

Overall results and qualifications from the work: Sustained-remission and progressing patients did not have matched sampling times, and lymph node repertoires were not examined. At baseline, clonality was higher than in age-matched healthy donors and showed a strong correlation with circulating CD8+ T-cell counts. Clonality increased at ibrutinib response, stayed stable in sustained remission, and fell back toward baseline at progression. Public clonotypes were rare and either contracted or stayed stable during treatment, and the rise in clonality at ibrutinib response reflected the expansion of private clonotypes.

For TCR beta library preparation, around 2.1 micrograms of genomic DNA were extracted from the cryopreserved PBMCs. Longitudinal blood samples from CLL patients on ibrutinib monotherapy underwent high-throughput TCR beta sequencing. Patients were enrolled in a phase 2 open-label single-center ibrutinib monotherapy trial. The chain employs TRBV5-6 and TRBJ1-1; a weak D assignment points to TRBD1 (6 bases agree). The receptor's source is a human donor with chronic lymphocytic leukemia. The sequencing here drew on PBMCs, taken before ibrutinib treatment. The nucleotides read TGTGCCAGCAGCTTGGGTACGAGGACAGACACTGAAGCTTTCTTT. Its protein product is CASSLGTRTDTEAFF.